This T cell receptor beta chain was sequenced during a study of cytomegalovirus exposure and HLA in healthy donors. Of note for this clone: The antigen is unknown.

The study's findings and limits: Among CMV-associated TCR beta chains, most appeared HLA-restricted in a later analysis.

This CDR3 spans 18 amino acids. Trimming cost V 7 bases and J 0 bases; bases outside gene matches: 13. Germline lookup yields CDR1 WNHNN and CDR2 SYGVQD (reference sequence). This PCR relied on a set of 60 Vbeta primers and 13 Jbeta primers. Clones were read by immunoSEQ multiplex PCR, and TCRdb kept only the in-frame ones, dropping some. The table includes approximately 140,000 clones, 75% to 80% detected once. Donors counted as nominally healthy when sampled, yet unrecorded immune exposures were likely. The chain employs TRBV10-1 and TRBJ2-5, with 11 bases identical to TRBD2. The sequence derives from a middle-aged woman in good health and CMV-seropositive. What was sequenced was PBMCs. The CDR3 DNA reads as TGCGCCAGCACTTCTGGACTAGCGGGCCGCCCCTACCAAGAGACCCAGTACTTC. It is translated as CASTSGLAGRPYQETQYF.